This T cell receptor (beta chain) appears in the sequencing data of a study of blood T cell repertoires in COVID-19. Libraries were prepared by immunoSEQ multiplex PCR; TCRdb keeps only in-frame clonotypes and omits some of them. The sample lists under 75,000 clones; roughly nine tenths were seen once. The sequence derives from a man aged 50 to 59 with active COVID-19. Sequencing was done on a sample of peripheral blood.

CDR3 nucleotides: TGTGCCAGCAGCCCCGGCGGCAGGGCTAATGAAAAACTGTTTTTT. Residues: CASSPGGRANEKLFF. This rearrangement joins TRBV5-4 to TRBJ1-4, with TRBD1 as a possible D gene (5 bases). The CDR3 length is 15 residues. Trimming took 4 bases from V and 3 from J, leaving 13 bases between them. Looked up from germline, CDR1 is SGHNT and CDR2 is YYREEE (reference sequence).